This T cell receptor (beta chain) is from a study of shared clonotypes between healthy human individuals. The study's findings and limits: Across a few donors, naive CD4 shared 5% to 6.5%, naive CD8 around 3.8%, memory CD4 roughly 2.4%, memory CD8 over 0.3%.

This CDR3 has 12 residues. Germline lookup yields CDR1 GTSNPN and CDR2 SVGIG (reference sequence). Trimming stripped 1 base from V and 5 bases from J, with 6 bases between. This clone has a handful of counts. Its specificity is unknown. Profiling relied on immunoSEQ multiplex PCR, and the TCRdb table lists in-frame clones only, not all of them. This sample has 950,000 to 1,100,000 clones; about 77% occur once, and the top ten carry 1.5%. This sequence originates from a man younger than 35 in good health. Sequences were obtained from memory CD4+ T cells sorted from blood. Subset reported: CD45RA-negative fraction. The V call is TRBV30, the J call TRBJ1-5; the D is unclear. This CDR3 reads CAWSGPDQPQHF. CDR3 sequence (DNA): TGTGCCTGGAGTGGTCCTGATCAGCCCCAGCATTTT.